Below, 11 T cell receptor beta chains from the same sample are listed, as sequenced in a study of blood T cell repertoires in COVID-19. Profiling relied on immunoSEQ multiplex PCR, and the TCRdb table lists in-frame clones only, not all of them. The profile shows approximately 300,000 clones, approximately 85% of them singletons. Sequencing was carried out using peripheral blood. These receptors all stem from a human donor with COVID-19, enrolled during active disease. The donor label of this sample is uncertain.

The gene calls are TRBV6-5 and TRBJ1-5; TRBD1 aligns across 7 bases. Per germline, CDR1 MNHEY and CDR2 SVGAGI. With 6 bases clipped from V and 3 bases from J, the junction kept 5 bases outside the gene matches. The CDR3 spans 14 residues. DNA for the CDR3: TGTGCCAGCAGGTCGGACAGGTTCAATCAGCCCCAGCATTTT. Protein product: CASRSDRFNQPQHF.

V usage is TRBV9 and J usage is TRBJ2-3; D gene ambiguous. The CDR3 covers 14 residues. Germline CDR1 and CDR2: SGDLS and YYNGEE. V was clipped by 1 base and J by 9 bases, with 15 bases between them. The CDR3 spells CASSVRDSALTQYF. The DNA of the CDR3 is TGTGCCAGCAGCGTACGAGACTCCGCTTTGACGCAGTATTTT.

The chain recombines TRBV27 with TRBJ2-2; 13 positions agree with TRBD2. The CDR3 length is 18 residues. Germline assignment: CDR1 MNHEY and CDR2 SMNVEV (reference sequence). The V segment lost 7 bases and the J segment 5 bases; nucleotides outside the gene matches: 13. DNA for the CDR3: TGTGCCAGCAATAACAGAGCTGGACTAGCGGGAGTTACCGGGGAGCTGTTTTTT. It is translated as CASNNRAGLAGVTGELFF.

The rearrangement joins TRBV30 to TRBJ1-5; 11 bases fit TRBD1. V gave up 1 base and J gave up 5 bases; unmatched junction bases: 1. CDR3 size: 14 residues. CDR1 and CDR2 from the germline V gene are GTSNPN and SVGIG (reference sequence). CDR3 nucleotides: TGTGCCTGGAGTGGGGACAGGGGGTATCAGCCCCAGCATTTT. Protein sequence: CAWSGDRGYQPQHF.

The CDR3, as DNA: TGTGCCAGCAGCTCCGGATTGACAGGGAACACTGAAGCTTTCTTT. Amino acids: CASSSGLTGNTEAFF. This sequence joins TRBV11-3 and TRBJ1-1; TRBD1 might be the D (6 bases). The CDR3 loop spans 15 amino acids. Germline CDR1 reads SGHNT; CDR2 reads YENEEA. Trimming left V 4 bases short and J 1 base short, with 13 bases between. The full variable domain, completed using reference TRBV11-3 and TRBJ1-1, is EAGVVQSPRYKIIEKKQPVAFWCNPISGHNTLYWYLQNLGQGPELLIRYENEEAVDDSQLPKDRFSAERLKGVDSTLKIQPAELGDSAVYLCASSSGLTGNTEAFFGQGTRLTVV.

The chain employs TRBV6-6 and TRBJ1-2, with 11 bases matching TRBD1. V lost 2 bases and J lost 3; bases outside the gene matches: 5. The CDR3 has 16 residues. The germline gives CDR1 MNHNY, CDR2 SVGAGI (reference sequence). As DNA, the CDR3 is TGTGCCAGCAGTTACCCTAAGGGACAGGGGGACTATGGCTACACCTTC. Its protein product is CASSYPKGQGDYGYTF.

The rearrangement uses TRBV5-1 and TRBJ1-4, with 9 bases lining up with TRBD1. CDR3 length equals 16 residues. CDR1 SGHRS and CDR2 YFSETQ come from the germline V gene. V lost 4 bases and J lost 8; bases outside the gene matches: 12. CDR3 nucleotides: TGCGCCAGCAGCCCGAGGGTACAGGGGGCGGCGGAAAAACTGTTTTTT. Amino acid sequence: CASSPRVQGAAEKLFF.

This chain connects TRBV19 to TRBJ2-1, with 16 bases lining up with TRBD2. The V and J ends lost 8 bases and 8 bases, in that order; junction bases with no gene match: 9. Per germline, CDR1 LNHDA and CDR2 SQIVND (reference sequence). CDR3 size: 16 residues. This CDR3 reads CASQSGTSGRADEQFF. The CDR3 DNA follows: TGTGCCAGTCAGTCCGGGACTAGCGGGAGGGCAGATGAGCAGTTCTTC.

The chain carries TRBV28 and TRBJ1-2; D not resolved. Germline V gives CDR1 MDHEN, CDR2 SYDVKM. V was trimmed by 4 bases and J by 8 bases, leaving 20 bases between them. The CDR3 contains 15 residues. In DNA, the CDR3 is TGTGCCAGCAGTTCCCTAGGCCCAGTGCATGGGGGCTACACCTTC. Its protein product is CASSSLGPVHGGYTF.

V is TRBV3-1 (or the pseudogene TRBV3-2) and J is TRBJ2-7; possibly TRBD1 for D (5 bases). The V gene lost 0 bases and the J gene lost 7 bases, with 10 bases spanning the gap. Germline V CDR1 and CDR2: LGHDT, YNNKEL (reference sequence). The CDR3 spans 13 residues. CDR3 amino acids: CASSQDRTGEQYF. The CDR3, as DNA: TGTGCCAGCAGCCAAGATCGAACAGGAGAGCAGTACTTC.

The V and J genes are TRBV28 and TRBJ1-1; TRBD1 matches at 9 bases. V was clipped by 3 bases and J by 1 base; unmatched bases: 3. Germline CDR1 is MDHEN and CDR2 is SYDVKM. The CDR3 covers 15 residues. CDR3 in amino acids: CASSFQGQGNTEAFF. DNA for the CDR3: TGTGCCAGCAGTTTCCAGGGACAGGGGAACACTGAAGCTTTCTTT.